Sequencing of this T cell receptor (beta chain) was carried out in a study of cytomegalovirus exposure and HLA in healthy donors. Study-level findings and limits: Exclusion as indistinguishable affected some V segments, including TRBV6-2 and TRBV6-3. A missense DCLRE1C variant was associated with V- and J-gene trimming of TCR beta chains in a later analysis, and an independent cohort replicated the association.

As concerns this clone: Its antigen is currently unknown.

The primer mix had 60 Vbeta and 13 Jbeta primers. In the study's own analysis: Later work found about 80 million unique TCR beta chains, with 9.5 million to 11 million shared. Produced via immunoSEQ multiplex PCR; TCRdb's table is partial and in-frame only. That table gives V, J and clone size, and the DNA gave D and trimming. This table has 150,000 to 200,000 clones, around 77% appearing once. The length of the CDR3 is 12 residues. Sequencing input: PBMCs. V gene TRBV21-1 combines with J gene TRBJ2-1; TRBD1, the table's D call, lacks a check against the DNA. TRBV21-1 is noted as a pseudogene. This sequence originates from a man aged 55 to 70 in good health and CMV-seronegative. Here the CDR3 DNA reads TGTGCCATCGCGAACAGGGTCGCTGAGCAGTTCTTC. This encodes CAIANRVAEQFF.